This TCR beta chain was recovered during a study of human thymus T cells. Study observations and caveats: Usage of V and J genes appeared biased in thymic and blood repertoires. Thymic TCR repertoires of unrelated people reportedly overlapped highly.

Worth noting for this clone: What it recognizes is unknown.

Profiling relied on immunoSEQ multiplex PCR, and the TCRdb table lists in-frame clones only, not all of them. The table has about 130,000 clones, around 94% seen once. In corrective heart surgery, resections were taken, and these provided the thymus tissue. Donor material was obtained from healthy Finnish infants undergoing corrective surgery for congenital heart defects. Sequences were obtained from thymus tissue. This clonotype was sampled from a boy in the first two years of life with a congenital heart defect but otherwise immunologically healthy.

The CDR3 sequence is CATSSYYRVQDTQYF. As DNA, the CDR3 is TGTGCCACCAGCTCCTACTACAGGGTGCAAGATACGCAGTATTTT. The rearrangement links TRBV15 to TRBJ2-3; perhaps TRBD1 as D (6 bases). This CDR3 contains 15 residues. The germline V gene has CDR1 LNHNV and CDR2 YYDKDF (reference sequence). V gave up 5 bases and J gave up 5 bases, with 17 bases separating them. The whole variable domain, remainder taken from reference TRBV15 and TRBJ2-3, is DAMVIQNPRYQVTQFGKPVTLSCSQTLNHNVMYWYQQKSSQAPKLLFHYYDKDFNNEADTPDNFQSRRPNTSFCFLDIRSPGLGDTAMYLCATSSYYRVQDTQYFGPGTRLTVL.